What follows is one T cell receptor (beta chain) and its context. This record comes from a study of blood T cell repertoires in COVID-19. Clones were read by immunoSEQ multiplex PCR, and TCRdb kept only the in-frame ones, dropping some. The profile shows about 150,000 clones, 70% to 85% of them singletons. The germline V and J ends were trimmed by 2 bases and 5 bases, with 9 bases remaining between them. The CDR3 has 14 residues. The germline V gene encodes CDR1 SEHNR and CDR2 FQNEAQ (reference sequence). This clonotype was obtained from a man between 60 and 75 years old with COVID-19, enrolled during active disease. Sequencing was done on a sample of peripheral blood. The V call is TRBV7-9, the J call TRBJ1-4; D might be TRBD1 (6 bases). The CDR3 DNA sequence: TGTGCCAGCAGCTTACGGACAGAAAATGAAAAACTGTTTTTT. This encodes CASSLRTENEKLFF.